This T cell receptor (delta chain) stems from a study of γδ T cells in repeated Plasmodium falciparum infection. In the study overall: Malian samples came from no-transmission periods or across acute febrile malaria episodes. Overall study findings and caveats: Vgamma9/Vdelta2+ T cells showed a stable polyclonal repertoire with shared TCRgamma sequences.

Both TRG and TRD chains were sequenced from each sorted sample. TCRdb re-analyzed the multiplex PCR reads via CATT. Counted here are tens of thousands of delta-chain clones, approximately 1.5% occurring once; the ten biggest clones make up 15%. CDR3 length equals 13 residues. Germline CDR1 is GEAIGNYY and CDR2 is EKD. This clone was detected only a few times. Its antigen is unidentified. The TCRdb protein comes from a much larger clone and disagrees with this DNA's translation at residue 4, likely due to a read error; the protein given here is derived from the DNA. Gammadelta T cells were flow-sorted from PBMC into Vgamma9/Vdelta2+ and Vdelta2-negative populations for bulk analysis.

Sequencing was done on a sample of gamma-delta T cells from blood. The J gene is uncalled and the V gene is TRDV2. This sequence was found in a pool of human donors (malaria-infected and uninfected, not separated). CDR3: CACNTGLSMKLIF. CDR3 DNA: TGTGCCTGTAACACCGGGCTGTCCATGAAGCTCATCTTT.